Listed below are T cell receptor beta chains from one sample, sequenced in a study of blood T cell repertoires in COVID-19. TCRdb's copy holds only in-frame clones and misses some; the assay was immunoSEQ multiplex PCR. The sample holds more than 95,000 clones; 90% are singletons and the top ten take 1.5% to 2%. Sample: peripheral blood. The receptors stem from a man between 60 and 70 years old with acute or convalescent COVID-19. The CDR3 runs from the conserved cysteine through the conserved F or W. The D gene is left open where the match is weak. Rows may omit the clone size; those that give it use once, few, many or a size class.

j_call	v_call	d_call	clone_size	cdr3_nt	cdr3_aa
TRBJ1-1	TRBV7-6	NA	once	TGTGCCAGCAGCTTGGGTAGGGGGGGAGACACTGAAGCTTTCTTT	CASSLGRGGDTEAFF
TRBJ1-6	TRBV18	TRBD1	NA	TGTGCCAGCTCGCCTACCTACAGGGGGCTTTCGGATAATTCACCCCTCCACTTT	CASSPTYRGLSDNSPLHF
TRBJ1-5	TRBV7-9	TRBD1	NA	TGTGCCAGCAGCTACGGGACAGGGGGGCATCAGCCCCAGCATTTT	CASSYGTGGHQPQHF
TRBJ1-1	TRBV25-1	NA	NA	TGTGCCAGCAGTGAAAGCGTTCAGATTGAAGCTTTCTTT	CASSESVQIEAFF
TRBJ2-7	TRBV18	TRBD1	NA	TGTGCCAGCTCACCAGCTACAGGGGGTTACGAGCAGTACTTC	CASSPATGGYEQYF
TRBJ1-5	TRBV10-3	NA	once	TGTGCCATCAGCCAGGACAGTGATCAGCCCCAGCATTTT	CAISQDSDQPQHF
TRBJ1-4	TRBV7-6	TRBD1	once	TGTGCCAGCAGCTTTGGTTCCGGGACAGGGCTGGAAAAACTGTTTTTT	CASSFGSGTGLEKLFF
TRBJ1-2	TRBV5-6	NA	NA	TGTGCCAGCAGCTTGGACAGCAACTATGGCTACACCTTC	CASSLDSNYGYTF
TRBJ2-2	TRBV4-2	NA	few	TGTGCCAGCAGCCAACGCCGCGGGGCGTCGGGCACCGGGGAGCTGTTTTTT	CASSQRRGASGTGELFF
TRBJ1-1	TRBV3-1/TRBV3-2	NA	NA	TGTGCCAGCAGCCAAGGCTGGCAGGGGAACACTGAAGCTTTCTTT	CASSQGWQGNTEAFF
TRBJ1-1	TRBV2	NA	NA	TGTGCCAGCAGTGAAGGCTCAGGCAGGGCGAACACTGAAGCTTTCTTT	CASSEGSGRANTEAFF
TRBJ1-4	TRBV7-9	TRBD1	NA	TGTGCCAGCAGCCCCCGGACAGGGCTCGGTAATGAAAAACTGTTTTTT	CASSPRTGLGNEKLFF
TRBJ1-5	TRBV19	NA	NA	TGTGCCAGTAGAGGGGAAAATAGCAATCAGCCCCAGCATTTT	CASRGENSNQPQHF
TRBJ1-2	TRBV19	NA	once	TGTGCCAGTAGTAGATCTCGGGCCCGGGGGGACTATGGCTACACCTTC	CASSRSRARGDYGYTF
TRBJ2-5	TRBV9	TRBD1	NA	TGTGCCAGCAGCCGAGTCCAGGGGGCGCGGGAGACCCAGTACTTC	CASSRVQGARETQYF
TRBJ1-2	TRBV24-1	NA	NA	TGTGCCACCAGTGAGTCAGGGAATGGCTACACCTTC	CATSESGNGYTF
TRBJ1-4	TRBV5-1	TRBD1	NA	TGCGCCAGCAGCTGGACAGGGGGCAGGGAAAAACTGTTTTTT	CASSWTGGREKLFF
TRBJ1-1	TRBV12-3/TRBV12-4	NA	NA	TGTGCCAGCACCGCCGGTAACACTGAAGCTTTCTTT	CASTAGNTEAFF
TRBJ2-1	TRBV10-3	TRBD2	once	TGTGCCATCAGTGCTTTCCAGGGACTAGCGACGAACAATGAGCAGTTCTTC	CAISAFQGLATNNEQFF
TRBJ1-5	TRBV2	TRBD1	NA	TGTGCCAGCAAGGATGACAGGGGAATTGACAATCAGCCCCAGCATTTT	CASKDDRGIDNQPQHF
TRBJ2-1	TRBV19	TRBD1	NA	TGTGCCAGTAGCGAGGACAGGGGTTCGATTTACAATGAGCAGTTCTTC	CASSEDRGSIYNEQFF
TRBJ2-2	TRBV5-1	TRBD2	NA	TGCGCCAGCAGTCCAGGACTAGCGAAGATCACCGGGGAGCTGTTTTTT	CASSPGLAKITGELFF
TRBJ1-2	TRBV6-5	NA	NA	TGTGCCAGCAGTCAGGGGAACTATGGCTACACCTTC	CASSQGNYGYTF
TRBJ1-6	TRBV30	NA	NA	TGTGCCTGGAGCGAGGCATCACCCCTCCACTTT	CAWSEASPLHF
TRBJ1-3	TRBV19	TRBD1	NA	TGTGCCAGTAGTATTTCCCTGACAGGGACTGGAAACACCATATATTTT	CASSISLTGTGNTIYF
TRBJ2-1	TRBV6-6	NA	NA	TGTGCCAGCAGTTACCTATCCTCTTACAATGAGCAGTTCTTC	CASSYLSSYNEQFF
TRBJ1-4	TRBV25-1	NA	NA	TGTGCCAGCGAAATACACGAAAAACTGTTTTTT	CASEIHEKLFF
TRBJ1-5	TRBV5-1	NA	NA	TGCGCCAGCAGCCCGGGTGGGGGGAATCAGCCCCAGCATTTT	CASSPGGGNQPQHF
TRBJ2-5	TRBV5-1	NA	NA	TGCGCCAGCAGCGTACTCGGGGGAGCCGGAGAGACCCAGTACTTC	CASSVLGGAGETQYF
TRBJ1-4	TRBV5-1	NA	NA	TGCGCCAGCAGCCTGGACAGCTCATATGAAAAACTGTTTTTT	CASSLDSSYEKLFF
TRBJ2-2	TRBV6-5	NA	NA	TGTGCCAGCAGCCGTAACACCGGGGAGCTGTTTTTT	CASSRNTGELFF
TRBJ1-2	TRBV13	NA	few	TGTGCCAGCAGCTTGCACAGGGCTAACTATGGCTACACCTTC	CASSLHRANYGYTF
TRBJ1-1	TRBV7-2	NA	NA	TGTGCCGGTTTGGAAGACAGGATGAATACTGAAGCTTTCTTT	CAGLEDRMNTEAFF
TRBJ2-1	TRBV19	TRBD2	NA	TGTGCCAGTAGTCGGAGCGGGGGCCTTGATGAGCAGTTCTTC	CASSRSGGLDEQFF
TRBJ1-6	TRBV7-6	TRBD1	NA	TGTGCCAGCAGCTTAGCTAGGACAGGGGGCTCACCCCTCCACTTT	CASSLARTGGSPLHF
TRBJ1-5	TRBV6-5	NA	NA	TGTGCCAGCAGTTCCACGGACAGCTTCAATCAGCCCCAGCATTTT	CASSSTDSFNQPQHF
TRBJ1-4	TRBV6-1	TRBD1	NA	TGTGCCAGCAGTGAACCGTACAGGGGAATTGAAAAACTGTTTTTT	CASSEPYRGIEKLFF
TRBJ1-6	TRBV5-4	TRBD1	once	TGTGCCAGCAGCTTTTTACAGGGGGATTCACCCCTCCACTTT	CASSFLQGDSPLHF
TRBJ1-1	TRBV6-5	NA	few	TGTGCCAGCAACGGGTTGACAGGCAGGAACACTGAAGCTTTCTTT	CASNGLTGRNTEAFF
TRBJ2-1	TRBV5-6	NA	NA	TGTGCCAGCAGCTATGACAGCTACAATGAGCAGTTCTTC	CASSYDSYNEQFF
TRBJ2-5	TRBV18	NA	once	TGTGCCAGCTCACCAGCCTTTAGTGGAGAGACCCAGTACTTC	CASSPAFSGETQYF